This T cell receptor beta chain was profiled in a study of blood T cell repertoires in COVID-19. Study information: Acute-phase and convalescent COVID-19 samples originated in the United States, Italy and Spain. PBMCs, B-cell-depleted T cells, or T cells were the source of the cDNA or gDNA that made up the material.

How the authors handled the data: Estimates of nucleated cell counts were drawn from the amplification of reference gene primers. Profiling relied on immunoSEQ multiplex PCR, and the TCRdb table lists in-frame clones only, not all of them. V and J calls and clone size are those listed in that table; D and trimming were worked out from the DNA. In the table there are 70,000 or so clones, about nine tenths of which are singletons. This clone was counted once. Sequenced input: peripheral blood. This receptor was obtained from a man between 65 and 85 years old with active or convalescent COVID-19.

The CDR3 loop is CASSFAGSYEQYF. In nucleotides, the CDR3 is TGTGCCAGCAGTTTCGCCGGGTCCTACGAGCAGTACTTC. V usage is TRBV28 and J usage is TRBJ2-7; no clear D. The V end was cut by 3 bases, the J end by 1 base, with 7 bases between. The CDR3 loop spans 13 amino acids. Per germline, CDR1 MDHEN and CDR2 SYDVKM.